This T cell receptor beta chain comes out of a study of T cell changes during pregnancy in multiple sclerosis (dated by TCRdb to between 2019 and 2020). With respect to the entire study: The study examined how the T cell repertoire changed over the course of pregnancy in women with multiple sclerosis.

Trimming leaves V shorter by 7 bases and J shorter by 5 bases, with the junction holding 18 bases beyond the gene matches. The cysteine opens and the phenylalanine closes a CDR3 of 19 amino acids. Kept here is only the CDR3 DNA, which spans 57 bases and is read in frame from base 1. The CDR1 and CDR2 encoded by the germline V gene are MDHEN and SYDVKM. Comment on this clone: Which antigen it targets is not known. No much larger clone is present one base from it, and per-base qualities are unavailable.

The library was produced with the immunoSEQ multiplex PCR assay. TCRdb's version of the immuneACCESS table is confined to in-frame rearrangements and falls short of the full clone set. An unresolved V gene accounts for under half of the shortfall where checked; the remainder is of unknown origin. This sample is represented by 25,000 to 40,000 clones; approximately 90% of them were singletons. More than 6% of the sample is held by the ten biggest clonotypes. The source of this sequence is a female donor with multiple sclerosis, enrolled in a pregnancy study. The chain uses TRBV28 and TRBJ2-1; 12 bases in the junction line up with TRBD2. The sequencing used CD8+ T cells from peripheral blood mononuclear cells, collected before pregnancy. The CDR3 protein is CASIPGTSGQTPKDNEQFF. The sequenced DNA is TGTGCCAGCATTCCCGGGACTAGCGGGCAAACCCCCAAAGACAATGAGCAGTTCTTC.